This T cell receptor (beta chain) was captured by sequencing in a study of shared clonotypes between healthy human individuals. The study's findings and limits: In having few donors, the study represented limited genetic and exposure-history diversity. Of the naive CD4 clonotypes, around 5% were shared across a few donors.

It was about 190 ng DNA, some 30,000 T cell genomes, that sorted-subset replicate PCRs used. Some clones are missing from TCRdb's copy, which holds only in-frame ones; the method was immunoSEQ multiplex PCR. The sample comprises roughly 770,000 clones, approximately 97% of which are singletons, and under 0.25% rests with the top ten. Naive CD8 isolation took CD45RO-negative cells positively selected for CCR7 and excluded terminally differentiated effector memory CD45RA+ cells. To note about this clone: Its antigen remains unidentified.

The CDR3 spans 15 residues. V was trimmed by 2 bases and J by 3 bases, leaving 10 bases between them. Per the germline V gene, CDR1 is SNHLY and CDR2 is FYNNEI. The source material was naive CD8+ T cells sorted from blood. The origin of this receptor is a man aged 25 to 40 in good health. The chain couples TRBV2 to TRBJ2-2; tentative D call: TRBD1 (5 bases). The CDR3 protein is CASSEWQGHTGELFF. The CDR3, as DNA: TGTGCCAGCAGTGAATGGCAGGGCCACACCGGGGAGCTGTTTTTT.